Listed below are T cell receptor beta chains from one sample, sequenced in a study of T cells in Graves' hyperthyroidism and ophthalmopathy. Each CDR3 protein gets one entry after TCRdb re-called the multiplex PCR reads with MiXCR. Of under 450,000 distinct CDR3 sequences listed, approximately 14% are singletons. The sequenced material came from blood. Source of these receptors: a woman between 18 and 29 years old with Graves' hyperthyroidism. Both conserved end residues are part of each CDR3. D genes are given only for firm matches. Size is stated for part of the rows, as once, few or many counts, or as a class when the clone is expanded.

j_call	v_call	clone_size	d_call	cdr3_aa	cdr3_nt
TRBJ2-1	TRBV20-1	.	TRBD2	CSASSASGSINEQFF	TGCAGTGCTAGTTCTGCTAGCGGGAGTATCAATGAGCAGTTCTTC
TRBJ2-4	TRBV6-1	many	.	CASSEKGAAKNIQYF	TGTGCCAGCAGTGAAAAAGGGGCCGCGAAAAACATTCAGTACTTC
TRBJ2-7	TRBV28	.	.	CASSGQNSYEQYF	TGTGCCAGCAGCGGACAGAACTCCTACGAGCAGTACTTC
TRBJ2-3	TRBV27	many	.	CASSFGGRVRDADTQYF	TGTGCCAGCAGTTTCGGGGGGCGCGTTCGGGACGCAGATACGCAGTATTTT
TRBJ2-7	TRBV2	many	.	CASSVAAEQYF	TGTGCCAGCAGTGTAGCAGCGGAGCAGTACTTC
TRBJ1-2	TRBV6-5	many	.	CASSYRSRVGYTF	TGTGCCAGCAGTTACAGGAGCAGGGTTGGCTACACCTTC
TRBJ2-7	TRBV27	many	.	CASSLGVTGYEQYF	TGTGCCAGCAGTTTGGGGGTTACAGGATACGAGCAGTACTTC
TRBJ1-6	TRBV6-2/TRBV6-3	many	TRBD1	CAGPGGSPLHF	TGTGCCGGTCCAGGGGGCTCACCCCTCCACTTT
TRBJ1-2	TRBV12-3/TRBV12-4	many	TRBD1	CASSPQGPFYGYTF	TGTGCCAGCAGTCCACAGGGGCCTTTCTATGGCTACACCTTC
TRBJ2-1	TRBV5-1	many	TRBD2	CASSSAIGGSSGEQFF	TGCGCCAGCAGCTCAGCGATTGGCGGGAGTTCAGGCGAGCAGTTCTTC
TRBJ2-1	TRBV12-3/TRBV12-4	many	TRBD2	CASSPSTSGRRNEQFF	TGTGCCAGCAGCCCCTCAACTAGCGGGAGACGCAATGAGCAGTTCTTC
TRBJ1-5	TRBV28	many	.	CASSLVLLPARNNQPQHF	TGTGCCAGCAGTTTAGTCCTCCTCCCGGCGCGTAACAATCAGCCCCAGCATTTT
TRBJ2-5	TRBV29-1	many	.	CSVCRSLGETQYF	TGCAGCGTGTGTCGCTCCCTTGGTGAGACCCAGTACTTC
TRBJ2-2	TRBV2	many	.	CASSERSGEETGELFF	TGTGCCAGCAGTGAACGATCGGGGGAGGAAACCGGGGAGCTGTTTTTT
TRBJ1-1	TRBV20-1	many	.	CSARPGLWVAFF	TGCAGTGCTAGACCCGGACTTTGGGTAGCTTTCTTT
TRBJ1-2	TRBV18	many	.	CASSPLETDYGYTF	TGTGCCAGCTCACCACTTGAGACGGATTATGGCTACACCTTC
TRBJ1-2	TRBV12-3/TRBV12-4	many	.	CASSSYRGYGYTF	TGTGCCAGCAGTTCATACAGAGGGTATGGCTACACCTTC
TRBJ1-2	TRBV9	few	.	CASSQTLGGNYGYTF	TGTGCCAGCAGCCAAACGCTGGGAGGGAACTATGGCTACACCTTC
TRBJ2-6	TRBV4-1	.	.	CASSQERDSGANVLTF	TGCGCCAGCAGCCAAGAAAGGGACTCTGGGGCCAACGTCCTGACTTTC
TRBJ2-5	TRBV2	many	.	CAGRKVETQYF	TGTGCAGGCCGGAAGGTAGAGACCCAGTACTTC
TRBJ1-2	TRBV20-1	many	.	CSARVMLLSYGYTF	TGCAGTGCTAGAGTTATGCTATTATCCTATGGCTACACCTTC
TRBJ2-3	TRBV11-2	.	.	CASSFRGEDTDTQYF	TGTGCCAGCAGCTTTAGGGGGGAGGACACAGATACGCAGTATTTT
TRBJ2-2	TRBV27	.	TRBD1	CASSELQGTGELFF	TGTGCCAGCAGTGAATTACAGGGGACCGGGGAGCTGTTTTTT
TRBJ2-7	TRBV13	many	TRBD1	CASSRRTGGNNEQYF	TGTGCCAGCAGCCGTCGGACAGGGGGAAATAACGAGCAGTACTTC
TRBJ1-1	TRBV3-1	.	.	CASSLNGREGEAFF	TGTGCCAGCAGCCTCAACGGGCGGGAAGGAGAAGCTTTCTTT
TRBJ2-7	TRBV6-6	few	.	CASSYQGERNEQYF	TGTGCCAGCAGTTACCAAGGGGAAAGGAACGAGCAGTACTTC
TRBJ1-2	TRBV28	.	.	CASSVGQYYGYTF	TGTGCCAGCAGCGTAGGACAGTACTATGGCTACACCTTC
TRBJ2-2	TRBV7-2	many	TRBD1	CASSYRGTGELFF	TGTGCCAGCAGCTACAGGGGGACCGGGGAGCTGTTTTTT
TRBJ2-7	TRBV11-2	many	.	CASSFQVSYEQYF	TGTGCCAGCAGCTTTCAGGTCAGCTACGAGCAGTACTTC
TRBJ1-4	TRBV20-1	many	.	CSAAGIRSGEKLFF	TGCAGTGCAGCAGGGATTCGCTCCGGTGAAAAACTGTTTTTT
TRBJ2-4	TRBV5-1	many	.	CASSLEVSGNGIQYF	TGCGCCAGCAGCTTGGAGGTCAGTGGTAATGGCATTCAGTACTTC
TRBJ2-5	TRBV20-1	many	TRBD1	CSASGPGQGVQETQYF	TGCAGTGCTAGTGGGCCGGGGCAGGGGGTCCAAGAGACCCAGTACTTC
TRBJ2-3	TRBV5-4	many	TRBD2	CASSRGGSSTDTQYF	TGTGCCAGCAGCCGGGGGGGTTCTAGCACAGATACGCAGTATTTT
TRBJ1-5	TRBV3-1	.	.	CASGQEGTQPGGPQHF	TGTGCCAGCGGCCAAGAGGGGACCCAACCGGGTGGGCCCCAGCATTTT
TRBJ2-3	TRBV9	many	.	CASSVGGRDTQYF	TGTGCCAGCAGCGTAGGGGGTCGGGATACGCAGTATTTT